This TCR beta chain emerged from a study of blood T cell repertoires in COVID-19. Overall study: Sites across the United States, Italy and Spain contributed samples from acute and convalescent COVID-19.

There are 16 residues in the CDR3. Germline CDR1 SGHTA, CDR2 FQGNSA. V lost 6 bases, J lost 6 bases, and 23 bases lay in between. This clone was detected only once. Only in-frame clones appear in the TCRdb table, and some are missing; sequencing was by immunoSEQ multiplex PCR. This repertoire shows about 48,000 clones, approximately 90% found once; its top ten account for 5% to 5.5%. Source material: peripheral blood. This chain uses TRBV7-2 with TRBJ1-2; TRBD1 is a possible D gene (6 bases). This clonotype originated in a man between 65 and 80 years old with acute or convalescent COVID-19. The CDR3 region is CASRPLFLQGRDGYTF. CDR3 DNA: TGTGCCAGCAGGCCCCTTTTCCTACAGGGAAGGGATGGCTACACCTTC.